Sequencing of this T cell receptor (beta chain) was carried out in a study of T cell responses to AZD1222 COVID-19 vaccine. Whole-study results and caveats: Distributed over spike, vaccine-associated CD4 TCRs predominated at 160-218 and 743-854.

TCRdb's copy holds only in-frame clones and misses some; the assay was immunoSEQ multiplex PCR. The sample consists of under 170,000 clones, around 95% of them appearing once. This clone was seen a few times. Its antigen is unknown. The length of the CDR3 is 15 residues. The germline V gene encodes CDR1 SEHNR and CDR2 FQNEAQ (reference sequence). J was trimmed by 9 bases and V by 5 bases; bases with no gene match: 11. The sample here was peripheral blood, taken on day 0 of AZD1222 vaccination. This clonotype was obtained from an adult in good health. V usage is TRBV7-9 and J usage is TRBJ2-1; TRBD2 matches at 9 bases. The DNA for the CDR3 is TGTGCCAGCAGCGTTAGCGGGAGTCTGTCCACTGAGCAGTTCTTC. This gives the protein CASSVSGSLSTEQFF.